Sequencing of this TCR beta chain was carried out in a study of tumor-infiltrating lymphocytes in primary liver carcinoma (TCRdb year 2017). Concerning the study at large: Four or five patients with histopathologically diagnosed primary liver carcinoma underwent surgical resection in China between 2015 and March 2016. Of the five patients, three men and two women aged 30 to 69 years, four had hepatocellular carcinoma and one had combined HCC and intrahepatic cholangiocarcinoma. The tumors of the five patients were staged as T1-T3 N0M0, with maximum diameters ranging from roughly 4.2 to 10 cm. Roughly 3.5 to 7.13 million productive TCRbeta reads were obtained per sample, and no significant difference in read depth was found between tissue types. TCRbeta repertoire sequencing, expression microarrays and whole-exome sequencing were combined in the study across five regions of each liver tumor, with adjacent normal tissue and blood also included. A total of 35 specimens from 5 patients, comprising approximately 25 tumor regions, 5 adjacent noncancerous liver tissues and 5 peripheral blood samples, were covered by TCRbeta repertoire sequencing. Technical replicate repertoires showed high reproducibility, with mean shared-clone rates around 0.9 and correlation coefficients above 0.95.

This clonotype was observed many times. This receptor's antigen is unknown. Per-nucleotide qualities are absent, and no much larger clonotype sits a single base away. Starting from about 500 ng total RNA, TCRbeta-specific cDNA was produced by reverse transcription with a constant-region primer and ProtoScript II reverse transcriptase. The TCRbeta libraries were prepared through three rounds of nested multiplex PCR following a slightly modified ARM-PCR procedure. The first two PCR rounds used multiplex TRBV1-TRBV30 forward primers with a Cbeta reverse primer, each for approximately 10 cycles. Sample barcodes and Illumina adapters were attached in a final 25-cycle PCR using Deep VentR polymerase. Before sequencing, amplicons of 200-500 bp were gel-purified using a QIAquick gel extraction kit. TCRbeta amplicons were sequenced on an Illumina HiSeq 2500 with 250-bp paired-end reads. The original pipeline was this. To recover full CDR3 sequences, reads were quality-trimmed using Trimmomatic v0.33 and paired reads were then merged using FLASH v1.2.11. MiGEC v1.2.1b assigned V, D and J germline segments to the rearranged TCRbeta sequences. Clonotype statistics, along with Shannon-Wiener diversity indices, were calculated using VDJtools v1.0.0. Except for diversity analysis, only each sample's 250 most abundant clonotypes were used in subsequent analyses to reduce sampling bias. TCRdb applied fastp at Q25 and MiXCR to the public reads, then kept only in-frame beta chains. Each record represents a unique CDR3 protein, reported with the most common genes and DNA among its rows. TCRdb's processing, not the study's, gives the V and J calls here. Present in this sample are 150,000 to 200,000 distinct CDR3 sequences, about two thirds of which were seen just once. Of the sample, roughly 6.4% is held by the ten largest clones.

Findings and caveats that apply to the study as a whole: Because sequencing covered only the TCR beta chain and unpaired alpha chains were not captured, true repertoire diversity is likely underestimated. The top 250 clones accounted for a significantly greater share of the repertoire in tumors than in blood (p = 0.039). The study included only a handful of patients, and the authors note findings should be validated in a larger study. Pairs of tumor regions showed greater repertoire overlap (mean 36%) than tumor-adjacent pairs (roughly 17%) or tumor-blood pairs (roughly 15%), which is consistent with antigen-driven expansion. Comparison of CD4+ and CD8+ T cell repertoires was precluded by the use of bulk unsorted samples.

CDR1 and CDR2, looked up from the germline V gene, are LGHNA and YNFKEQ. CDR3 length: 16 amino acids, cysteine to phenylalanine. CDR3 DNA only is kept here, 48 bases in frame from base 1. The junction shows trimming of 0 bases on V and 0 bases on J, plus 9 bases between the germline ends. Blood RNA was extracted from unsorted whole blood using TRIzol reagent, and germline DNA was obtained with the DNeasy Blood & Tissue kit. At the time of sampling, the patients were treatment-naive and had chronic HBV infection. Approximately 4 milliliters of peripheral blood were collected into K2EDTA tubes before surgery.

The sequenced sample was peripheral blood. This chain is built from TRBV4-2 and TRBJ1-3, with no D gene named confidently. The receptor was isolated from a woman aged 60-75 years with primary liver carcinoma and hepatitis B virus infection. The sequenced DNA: TGTGCCAGCAGCCAAGACTCCACATACTCTGGAAACACCATATATTTT. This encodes CASSQDSTYSGNTIYF.